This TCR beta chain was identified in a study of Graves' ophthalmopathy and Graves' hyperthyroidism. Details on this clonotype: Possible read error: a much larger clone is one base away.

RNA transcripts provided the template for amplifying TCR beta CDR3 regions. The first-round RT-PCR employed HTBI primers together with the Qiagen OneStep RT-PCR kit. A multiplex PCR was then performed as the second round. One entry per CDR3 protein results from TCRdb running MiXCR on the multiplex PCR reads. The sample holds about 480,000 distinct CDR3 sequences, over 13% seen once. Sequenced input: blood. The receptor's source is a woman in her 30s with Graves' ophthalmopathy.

In nucleotides, the CDR3 is TGTGCCAGCAGCCCGGACTCGGAGTGGGAGACCCAGTACTTC. Its protein is CASSPDSEWETQYF. This rearrangement joins TRBV7-2 to TRBJ2-5, with D tentatively TRBD2 (5 bases). This CDR3 region has 14 residues. The V and J ends lost 5 bases and 5 bases respectively, with 15 bases between them. Germline V gives CDR1 SGHTA, CDR2 FQGNSA.